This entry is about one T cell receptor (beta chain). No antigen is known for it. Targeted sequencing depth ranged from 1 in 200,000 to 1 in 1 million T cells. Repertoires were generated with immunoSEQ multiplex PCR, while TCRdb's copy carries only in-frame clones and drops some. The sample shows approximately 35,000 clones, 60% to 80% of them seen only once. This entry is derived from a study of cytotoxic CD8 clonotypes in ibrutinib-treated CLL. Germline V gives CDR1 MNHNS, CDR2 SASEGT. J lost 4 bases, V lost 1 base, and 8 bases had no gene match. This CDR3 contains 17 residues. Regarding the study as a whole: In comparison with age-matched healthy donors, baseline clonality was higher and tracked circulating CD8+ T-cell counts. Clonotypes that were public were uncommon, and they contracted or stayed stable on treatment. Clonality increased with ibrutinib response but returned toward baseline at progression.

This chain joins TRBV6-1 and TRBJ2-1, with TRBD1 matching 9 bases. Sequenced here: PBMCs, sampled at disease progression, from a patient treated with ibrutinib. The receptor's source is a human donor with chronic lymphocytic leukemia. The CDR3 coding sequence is TGTGCCAGCAGTGAAGAAGCGTGGGACAGGGCATACAATGAGCAGTTCTTC. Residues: CASSEEAWDRAYNEQFF.